The T cell receptor (beta chain) described here comes from a study of a mutant IDH1 vaccine in newly diagnosed glioma. Study-level background: Vaccination started 4-6 weeks after radiotherapy alone, or with temozolomide cycles.

Sequencing used immunoSEQ multiplex PCR; TCRdb keeps in-frame clones, though not all of them. The sample carries roughly 38,000 clones, over 75% recorded once. As for this clone: Its antigen remains unknown.

The CDR3 consists of 14 residues. V was trimmed by 3 bases and J by 8 bases, leaving 16 bases between them. The germline gives CDR1 MNHEY, CDR2 SVGAGI. The sample's time point: week 35, safety follow-up. Vaccine doses each comprised 300 ug of mutant IDH1 20-mer peptide, with topical imiquimod. This material consisted of PBMCs, taken from a glioma patient whose treatment included an IDH1 peptide vaccine. The chain is built from TRBV6-5 and TRBJ1-2; maybe TRBD1 (6 bases). The TCR was taken from a middle-aged man with glioma. CDR3 nucleotide sequence: TGTGCCAGCAGTTATAAGGGGGGGCCCGGCGGCTACACCTTC. Translation: CASSYKGGPGGYTF.